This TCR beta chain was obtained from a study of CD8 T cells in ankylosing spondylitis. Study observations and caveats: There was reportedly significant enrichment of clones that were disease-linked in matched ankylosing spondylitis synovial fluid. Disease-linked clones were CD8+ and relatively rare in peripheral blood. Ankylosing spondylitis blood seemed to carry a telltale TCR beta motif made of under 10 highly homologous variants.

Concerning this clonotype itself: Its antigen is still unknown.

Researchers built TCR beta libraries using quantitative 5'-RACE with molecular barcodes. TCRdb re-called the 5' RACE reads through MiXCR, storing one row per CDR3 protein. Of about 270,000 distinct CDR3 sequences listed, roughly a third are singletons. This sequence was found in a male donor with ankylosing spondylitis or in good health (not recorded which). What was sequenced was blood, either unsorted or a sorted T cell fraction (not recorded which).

CDR3 protein: CASSFGAGSSYEQYF. CDR3 bases: TGTGCCAGCAGCTTTGGGGCGGGGAGCTCCTACGAGCAGTACTTC. The rearrangement uses TRBV7-2 and TRBJ2-7; tentative D call: TRBD2 (6 bases). The germline V gene encodes CDR1 SGHTA and CDR2 FQGNSA. Trimming took 3 bases from V and 0 from J, leaving 12 bases between them. The CDR3 extends over 15 amino acids.